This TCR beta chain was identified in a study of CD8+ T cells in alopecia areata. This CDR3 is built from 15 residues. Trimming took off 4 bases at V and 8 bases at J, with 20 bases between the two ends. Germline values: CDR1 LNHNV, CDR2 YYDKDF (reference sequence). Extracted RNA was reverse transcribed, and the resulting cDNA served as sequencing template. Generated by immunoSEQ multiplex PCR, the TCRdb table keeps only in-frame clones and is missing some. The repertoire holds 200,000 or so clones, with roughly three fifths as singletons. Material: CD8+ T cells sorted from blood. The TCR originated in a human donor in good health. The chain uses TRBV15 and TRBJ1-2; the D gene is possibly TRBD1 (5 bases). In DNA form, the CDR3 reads TGTGCCACCAGCAACCCCTCGGGGCCTAACTCCGGCTACACCTTC. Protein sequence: CATSNPSGPNSGYTF.